These 20 T cell receptor beta chains were sequenced from one sample in a study of blood T cells in healthy people across ages. Through a sample-barcoded 5' primer and a J-beta primer mix, a second PCR was run for roughly 6 to 11 cycles. Each CDR3 protein gets one entry after TCRdb re-called the 5' RACE reads with MiXCR. The data show 600,000 to 1,000,000 distinct CDR3 sequences, with 58% seen just once and approximately 23% held by the top ten. Sequenced input: blood. These TCRs come from a young man in good health.

The gene calls are TRBV24-1 and TRBJ2-7, with unresolved D. This CDR3 comprises 13 residues. Germline V gene sequence: CDR1 KGHDR, CDR2 SFDVKD. Trimming left V 9 bases short and J 1 base short, with 12 bases between. CDR3 nucleotide sequence: TGTGCCACCGTAGCAGGAGAATCCTACGAGCAGTACTTC. It codes for CATVAGESYEQYF.

This sequence joins TRBV6-1 and TRBJ2-3; D not resolved. The CDR3 runs 12 residues. V lost 0 bases to trimming and J lost 6 bases, with 4 bases between them. In germline, CDR1 is MNHNS, CDR2 SASEGT. The CDR3 is CASSEAWDTQYF. In nucleotides, the CDR3 is TGTGCCAGCAGTGAAGCTTGGGATACGCAGTATTTT.

This clonotype was found once. The genes are TRBV7-9 and TRBJ1-1; weak D call: TRBD1 (6 bases). This CDR3 has 15 amino acids. V was clipped by 3 bases and J by 6 bases, with 17 bases between them. The germline gives CDR1 SEHNR, CDR2 FQNEAQ (reference sequence). The CDR3 loop is CASSFIRTDLSEAFF. CDR3 sequence (DNA): TGTGCCAGCAGCTTTATACGGACAGATCTCTCTGAAGCTTTCTTT.

This clonotype has only a few counts. This chain joins TRBV12-3 or TRBV12-4 and TRBJ1-2, with D possibly being TRBD1 (5 bases). V lost 5 bases, J lost 6 bases, and 13 bases lay in between. The length of the CDR3 is 13 residues. CDR3: CASSAMDNDGYTF. CDR3 DNA: TGTGCCAGCAGTGCGATGGACAACGATGGCTACACCTTC.

The chain combines TRBV6-5 with TRBJ2-4; possibly TRBD2 for D (6 bases). This CDR3 has 16 residues. V lost 6 bases and J lost 8, with 23 bases in between. Germline V gives CDR1 MNHEY, CDR2 SVGAGI. The CDR3 loop reads CASRRGWGEPGDIQYF. CDR3 sequence (DNA): TGTGCCAGCAGAAGGGGTTGGGGGGAGCCGGGGGACATTCAGTACTTC.

The CDR3 spells CASSQDRGDNEQFF. CDR3 coding DNA: TGTGCCAGCAGCCAGGACAGGGGGGACAATGAGCAGTTCTTC. The rearrangement joins TRBV11-1 to TRBJ2-1, with 10 bases lining up with TRBD1. V shed 5 bases and J 5 bases; nucleotides not matched to a gene: 3. Germline V gives CDR1 SGHAT, CDR2 FQDESV (reference sequence). The CDR3 is 14 amino acids.

As for this clonotype: One base away lies a much larger clone, so this may be a sequencing read error. The chain links TRBV6-4 to TRBJ1-4; TRBD1 matches at 7 bases. V lost 6 bases, J lost 1 base, and 5 bases stayed unmatched. The CDR3 has 15 amino acids. CDR1 and CDR2 (germline): MRHNA, SNTAGT. CDR3 protein: CASSEGAGTNEKLFF. The CDR3 nucleotides read TGTGCCAGCAGCGAGGGGGCGGGAACTAATGAAAAACTGTTTTTT.

This clonotype has more than one count but fewer than ten. The rearrangement links TRBV12-3 or TRBV12-4 to TRBJ2-3; 9 bases fit TRBD2. V shed 0 bases and J 0 bases; nucleotides not matched to a gene: 1. The CDR3 has 16 residues. For the CDR3, the DNA is TGTGCCAGCAGTTTAGCGCTAGCGGGGAGCACAGATACGCAGTATTTT. It specifies CASSLALAGSTDTQYF.

The sample holds a few counts of this clonotype. The V gene is TRBV7-2, the J gene TRBJ2-3; D tentatively fits TRBD1 or TRBD2 (5 bases each). Germline assignment: CDR1 SGHTA and CDR2 FQGNSA. This CDR3 contains 15 residues. Trimming took 7 bases from V and 1 from J, leaving 15 bases between them. The CDR3 loop reads CASKYPWDRTDTQYF. The DNA of the CDR3 is TGTGCCAGCAAGTATCCCTGGGACCGCACAGATACGCAGTATTTT.

The genes are TRBV9 and TRBJ1-1, with a tentative D call TRBD1 (5 bases). This CDR3 has 13 residues. The V end lost 3 bases, the J end lost 6 bases, and 12 bases lay between the germline ends. Per the germline V gene, CDR1 is SGDLS and CDR2 is YYNGEE. The CDR3 region is CASSAGRGAEAFF. CDR3 in DNA: TGTGCCAGCAGCGCCGGGCGGGGGGCTGAAGCTTTCTTT.

The chain has TRBV28 and TRBJ2-3; no clear D. Germline loops: CDR1 MDHEN, CDR2 SYDVKM. V was pared by 3 bases and J by 2 bases, with 6 bases between. This CDR3 region has 13 residues. The CDR3 is CASSFTDTDTQYF. CDR3 nucleotide sequence: TGTGCCAGCAGTTTTACAGACACAGATACGCAGTATTTT. Using reference TRBV28 and TRBJ2-3 for the parts outside the CDR3, the full variable domain is DVKVTQSSRYLVKRTGEKVFLECVQDMDHENMFWYRQDPGLGLRLIYFSYDVKMKEKGDIPEGYSVSREKKERFSLILESASTNQTSMYLCASSFTDTDTQYFGPGTRLTVL.

This clonotype showed up just a few times. The chain is built from TRBV20-1 and TRBJ2-4; the D gene is possibly TRBD1 (5 bases). The CDR3 runs 15 residues. Trimming took off 3 bases at V and 4 bases at J, with 16 bases between the two ends. The V gene's germline CDR1 is DFQATT and CDR2 SNEGSKA (reference sequence). This chain's CDR3 is CSASPQATIKNIQYF. The CDR3 nucleotides are TGCAGTGCTAGCCCACAGGCAACGATAAAAAACATTCAGTACTTC.

The chain couples TRBV20-1 to TRBJ2-5; D uncertain. V was trimmed by 6 bases and J by 4 bases, leaving 21 bases between them. The CDR3 covers 15 residues. CDR1 and CDR2 (germline): DFQATT, SNEGSKA (reference sequence). CDR3 nucleotides: TGCAGTGCGGAAGACCGGACGGCCACGTCAGAGACCCAGTACTTC. Translating it yields CSAEDRTATSETQYF.

The chain combines TRBV20-1 with TRBJ2-5; 10 positions match TRBD2. The germline gives CDR1 DFQATT, CDR2 SNEGSKA (reference sequence). V gave up 4 bases and J gave up 11 bases; unmatched junction bases: 19. This CDR3 has 16 amino acids. CDR3 sequence: CSATNPGLASYNEQYF. For the CDR3, the DNA is TGCAGTGCTACTAATCCGGGACTAGCGTCGTACAATGAGCAGTACTTC.

Only a few counts were recorded for this clonotype. This chain joins TRBV20-1 and TRBJ2-7; D unclear. The germline gives CDR1 DFQATT, CDR2 SNEGSKA (reference sequence). The CDR3 spans 16 residues. V lost 3 bases to trimming and J lost 0 bases, with 18 bases between them. CDR3 DNA: TGCAGTGCTAGGACCCTGCGGCAGAGACTCTCCTACGAGCAGTACTTC. Translating gives CSARTLRQRLSYEQYF.

This sequence joins TRBV9 and TRBJ2-1, with a tentative D call TRBD2 (6 bases). This CDR3 region has 14 residues. Germline-derived CDR1 and CDR2 are SGDLS and YYNGEE. V gave up 0 bases and J gave up 7 bases, with 11 bases separating them. The CDR3 region has the DNA TGTGCCAGCAGCGTAGACGGGAGTGGGAATGAGCAGTTCTTC. Amino acid sequence: CASSVDGSGNEQFF. Based on the CDR3 plus reference TRBV9 and TRBJ2-1, the full variable domain is DSGVTQTPKHLITATGQRVTLRCSPRSGDLSVYWYQQSLDQGLQFLIQYYNGEERAKGNILERFSAQQFPDLHSELNLSSLELGDSALYFCASSVDGSGNEQFFGPGTRLTVL.

At least ten counts were recorded for this clonotype. CDR3 residues: CASSFAGGGDEQYF. CDR3 nucleotide sequence: TGTGCCAGCAGCTTTGCAGGGGGGGGAGACGAGCAGTACTTC. The chain uses TRBV7-6 and TRBJ2-7; D might be TRBD1 or TRBD2, each matching 7 bases. The germline V gene encodes CDR1 SGHVS and CDR2 FNYEAQ. Trimming took off 3 bases at V and 5 bases at J, with 14 bases between the two ends. The CDR3 is 14 amino acids.

This clonotype appeared many times. This sequence joins TRBV2 and TRBJ1-6, with D unclear. Germline values: CDR1 SNHLY, CDR2 FYNNEI. Trimming removed 3 bases at V and 7 bases at J, with 13 bases between. This CDR3 comprises 15 residues. The CDR3 protein is CASSEWTGENSPLHF. Written as DNA, the CDR3 is TGTGCCAGCAGTGAGTGGACCGGTGAGAATTCACCCCTCCACTTT.

This clonotype was seen once. The chain carries TRBV6-2 or TRBV6-3 and TRBJ2-7, with 10 bases lining up with TRBD1. V was clipped by 0 bases and J by 3 bases; unmatched bases: 8. CDR1 is MNHEY, CDR2 SVGEGT, per germline. This CDR3 is 17 amino acids long. CDR3 region: CASSYSPRTGGSYEQYF. CDR3 nucleotide sequence: TGTGCCAGCAGTTACTCCCCGAGGACAGGGGGAAGCTACGAGCAGTACTTC.

The CDR3, as DNA: TGTGCCAGCAGCCCGGGGGCACGGACTAACAATGAGCAGTTCTTC. This gives the protein CASSPGARTNNEQFF. The chain couples TRBV7-9 to TRBJ2-1; D may be TRBD1 or TRBD2 (6 bases each). Trimming removed 5 bases at V and 5 bases at J, with 16 bases between. CDR1 SEHNR and CDR2 FQNEAQ come from the germline V gene (reference sequence). This CDR3 is built from 15 residues. Variable domain in full (rest from reference TRBV7-9 and TRBJ2-1): DTGVSQNPRHKITKRGQNVTFRCDPISEHNRLYWYRQTLGQGPEFLTYFQNEAQLEKSRLLSDRFSAERPKGSFSTLEIQRTEQGDSAMYLCASSPGARTNNEQFFGPGTRLTVL.